Here is one TCR beta chain with its context. This specimen comes from a study of blood T cell repertoires in COVID-19. Whole-study context: The origin of the acute and convalescent COVID-19 samples was the United States, Italy and Spain.

Measured with immunoSEQ multiplex PCR; TCRdb has only the in-frame clones, and not every one. The table includes about 180,000 clones, roughly three quarters detected once. Participant ages covered about 18 to 95 years across around 22 US areas. Clinical histories supplied by participants themselves formed the basis of cohort assignment. The receptor was isolated from a man in his sixties who had been exposed to COVID-19. Material: PBMCs or T cells enriched from blood (not recorded which).

DNA for the CDR3: TGTGCCAGCAGTGAACCAGGGAGCAATCAGCCCCAGCATTTT. It specifies CASSEPGSNQPQHF. The chain combines TRBV6-1 with TRBJ1-5; weak D call: TRBD1 (5 bases). Looked up from germline, CDR1 is MNHNS and CDR2 is SASEGT. V was shortened by 2 bases and J by 1 base, with 6 bases between the two germline ends. This CDR3 comprises 14 residues.